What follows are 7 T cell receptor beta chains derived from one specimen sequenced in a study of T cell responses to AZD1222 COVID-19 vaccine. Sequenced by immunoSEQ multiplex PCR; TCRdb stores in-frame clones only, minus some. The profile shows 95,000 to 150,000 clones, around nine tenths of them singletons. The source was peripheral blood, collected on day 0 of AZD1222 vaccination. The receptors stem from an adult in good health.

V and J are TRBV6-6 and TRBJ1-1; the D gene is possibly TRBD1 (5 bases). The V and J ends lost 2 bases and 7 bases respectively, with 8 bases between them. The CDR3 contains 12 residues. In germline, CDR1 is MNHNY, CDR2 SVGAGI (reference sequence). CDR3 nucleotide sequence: TGTGCCAGCAGTTACGGCGGGGGTGAAGCTTTCTTT. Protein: CASSYGGGEAFF.

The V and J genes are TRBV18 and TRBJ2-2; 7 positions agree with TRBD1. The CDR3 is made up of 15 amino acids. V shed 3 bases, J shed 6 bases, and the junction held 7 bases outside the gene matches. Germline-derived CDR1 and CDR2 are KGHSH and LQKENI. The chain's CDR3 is CASSPRQGEAGELFF. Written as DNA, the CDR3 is TGTGCCAGCTCACCTCGACAGGGTGAGGCCGGGGAGCTGTTTTTT.

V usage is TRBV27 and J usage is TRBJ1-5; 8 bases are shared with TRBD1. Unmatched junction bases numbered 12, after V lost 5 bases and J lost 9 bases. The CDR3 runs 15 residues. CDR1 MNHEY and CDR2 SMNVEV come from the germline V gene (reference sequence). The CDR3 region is CASSPIGTGGSPQHF. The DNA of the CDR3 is TGTGCCAGCAGTCCCATCGGGACAGGAGGTTCGCCCCAGCATTTT.

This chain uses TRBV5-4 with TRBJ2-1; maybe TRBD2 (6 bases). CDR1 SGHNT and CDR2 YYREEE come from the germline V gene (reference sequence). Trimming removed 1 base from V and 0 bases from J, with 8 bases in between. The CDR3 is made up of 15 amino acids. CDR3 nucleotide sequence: TGTGCCAGCAGCTTGATCGGGGGCTCCTACAATGAGCAGTTCTTC. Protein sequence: CASSLIGGSYNEQFF. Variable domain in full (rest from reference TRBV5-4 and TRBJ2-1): ETGVTQSPTHLIKTRGQQVTLRCSSQSGHNTVSWYQQALGQGPQFIFQYYREEENGRGNFPPRFSGLQFPNYSSELNVNALELDDSALYLCASSLIGGSYNEQFFGPGTRLTVL.

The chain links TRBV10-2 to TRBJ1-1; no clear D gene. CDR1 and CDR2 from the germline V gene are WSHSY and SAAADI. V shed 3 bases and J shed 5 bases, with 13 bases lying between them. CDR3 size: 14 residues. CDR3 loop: CASSDRDLGTEAFF. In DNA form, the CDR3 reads TGCGCCAGCAGTGACAGAGACCTAGGTACTGAAGCTTTCTTT.

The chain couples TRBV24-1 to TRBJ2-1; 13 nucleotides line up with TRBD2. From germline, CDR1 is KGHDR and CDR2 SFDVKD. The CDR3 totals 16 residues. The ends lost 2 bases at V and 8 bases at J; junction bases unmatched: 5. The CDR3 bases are TGTGCCACCAGTGATTGGCGACTAGCGGGAGGAGATGAGCAGTTCTTC. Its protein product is CATSDWRLAGGDEQFF.

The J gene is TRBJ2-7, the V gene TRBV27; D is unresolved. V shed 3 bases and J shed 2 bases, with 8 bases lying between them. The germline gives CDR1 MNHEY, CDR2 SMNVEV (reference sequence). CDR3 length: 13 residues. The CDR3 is CASSFGRTYEQYF. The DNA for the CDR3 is TGTGCCAGCAGTTTTGGTAGAACCTACGAGCAGTACTTC.